This entry describes one T cell receptor (beta chain). Its specificity is not known. Using immunoSEQ multiplex PCR, the repertoire was profiled, and TCRdb retains in-frame clones only, with some absent. The repertoire holds 10,000 or so clones, over 70% seen once, with about a fifth in the top ten. Trimming took 5 bases from V and 1 from J; bases not matched to a gene: 4. Per germline, CDR1 SGHVS and CDR2 FQNEAQ. This CDR3 region has 15 residues. This record belongs to a study of somatic mutations in cytotoxic T cells in rheumatoid arthritis. Study as a whole: A subset of V beta antibody-stained T-cell populations was isolated by flow sorting, reaching nearly 100% purity, and this subset included V beta1+ cells that went on to TCRB sequencing.

Study results and caveats: Comparison of CD8+ T-cell clonality between rheumatoid arthritis patients and age-matched healthy controls yielded no significant difference. An age-related increase in CD8+ clonality was seen in rheumatoid arthritis patients but not in healthy controls.

V usage is TRBV7-8 and J usage is TRBJ2-1; 8 bases agree with TRBD2. Sequencing input: CD8+ T cells sorted from blood. The TCR sequence derives from a man in his forties or fifties in good health. The CDR3 reads CASSPGLGSYNEQFF. The CDR3 DNA follows: TGTGCCAGCAGCCCGGGACTAGGATCCTACAATGAGCAGTTCTTC.